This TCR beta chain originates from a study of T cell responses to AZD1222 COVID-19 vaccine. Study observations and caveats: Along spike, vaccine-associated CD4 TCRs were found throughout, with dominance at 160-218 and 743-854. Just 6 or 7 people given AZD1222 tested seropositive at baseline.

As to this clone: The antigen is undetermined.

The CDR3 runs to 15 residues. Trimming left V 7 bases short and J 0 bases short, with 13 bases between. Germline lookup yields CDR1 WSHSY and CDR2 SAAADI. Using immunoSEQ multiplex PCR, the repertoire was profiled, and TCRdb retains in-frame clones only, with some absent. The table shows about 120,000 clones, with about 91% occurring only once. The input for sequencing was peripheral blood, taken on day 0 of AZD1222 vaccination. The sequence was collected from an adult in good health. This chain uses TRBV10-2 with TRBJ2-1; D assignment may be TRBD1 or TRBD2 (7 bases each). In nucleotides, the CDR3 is TGCGCCAGCATCCAGGGGGGGAGCTCCTACAATGAGCAGTTCTTC. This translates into CASIQGGSSYNEQFF.